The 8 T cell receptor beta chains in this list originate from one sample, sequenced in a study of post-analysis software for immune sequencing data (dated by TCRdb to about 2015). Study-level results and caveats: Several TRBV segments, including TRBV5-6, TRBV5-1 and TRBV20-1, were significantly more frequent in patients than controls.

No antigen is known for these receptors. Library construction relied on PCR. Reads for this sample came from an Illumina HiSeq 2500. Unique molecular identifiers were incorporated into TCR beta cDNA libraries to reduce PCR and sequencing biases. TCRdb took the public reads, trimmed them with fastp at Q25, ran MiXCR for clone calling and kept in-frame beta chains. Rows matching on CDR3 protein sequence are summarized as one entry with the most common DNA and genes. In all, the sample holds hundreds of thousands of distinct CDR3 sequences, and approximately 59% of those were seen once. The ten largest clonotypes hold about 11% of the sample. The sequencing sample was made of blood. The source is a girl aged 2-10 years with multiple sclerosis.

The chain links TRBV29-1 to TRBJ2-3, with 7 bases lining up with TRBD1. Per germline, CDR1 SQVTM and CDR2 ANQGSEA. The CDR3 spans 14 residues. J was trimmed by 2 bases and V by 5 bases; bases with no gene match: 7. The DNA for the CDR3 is TGCAGCGTTCGCCGGGACAGATACACAGATACGCAGTATTTT. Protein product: CSVRRDRYTDTQYF.

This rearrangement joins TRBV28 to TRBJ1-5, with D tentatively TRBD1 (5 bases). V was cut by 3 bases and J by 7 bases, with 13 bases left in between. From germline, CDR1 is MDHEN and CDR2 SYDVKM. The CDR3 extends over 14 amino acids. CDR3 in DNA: TGTGCCAGCAGTTTGGGGCAGGAGGGCCAGCCCCAGCATTTT. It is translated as CASSLGQEGQPQHF.

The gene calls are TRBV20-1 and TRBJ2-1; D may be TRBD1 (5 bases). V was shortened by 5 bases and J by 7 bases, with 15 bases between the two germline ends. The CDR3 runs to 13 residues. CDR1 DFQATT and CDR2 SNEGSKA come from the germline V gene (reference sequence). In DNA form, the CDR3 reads TGCAGTGCTCGTTGGCAGGGAAGGAATGAGCAGTTCTTC. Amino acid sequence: CSARWQGRNEQFF.

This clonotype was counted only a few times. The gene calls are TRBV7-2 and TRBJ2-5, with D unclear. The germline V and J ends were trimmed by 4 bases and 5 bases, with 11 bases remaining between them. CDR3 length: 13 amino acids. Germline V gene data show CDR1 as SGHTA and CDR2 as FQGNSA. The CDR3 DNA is TGTGCCAGCAGCTCGCAGGTTGTGGAGACCCAGTACTTC. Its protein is CASSSQVVETQYF.

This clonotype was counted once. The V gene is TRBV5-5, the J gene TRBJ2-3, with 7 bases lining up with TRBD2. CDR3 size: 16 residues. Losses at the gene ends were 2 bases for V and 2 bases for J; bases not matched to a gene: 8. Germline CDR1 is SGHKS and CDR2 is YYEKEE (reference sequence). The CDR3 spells CASSFSGTIPTDTQYF. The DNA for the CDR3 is TGTGCCAGCAGCTTCTCCGGGACTATCCCCACAGATACGCAGTATTTT.

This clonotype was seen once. As DNA, the CDR3 is TGTGCCTGGGGTCCCTCCTGGACTAGCTCGCGAGAGACCCAGTACTTC. Residues: CAWGPSWTSSRETQYF. V gene TRBV30 combines with J gene TRBJ2-5, with 8 positions matching TRBD2. Per germline, CDR1 GTSNPN and CDR2 SVGIG (reference sequence). V was pared by 5 bases and J by 4 bases, with 15 bases of the junction left unmatched. This CDR3 is built from 16 residues.

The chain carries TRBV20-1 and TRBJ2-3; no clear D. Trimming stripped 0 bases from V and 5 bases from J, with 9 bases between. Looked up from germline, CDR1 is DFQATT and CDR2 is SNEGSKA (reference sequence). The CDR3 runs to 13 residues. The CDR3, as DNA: TGCAGTGCTAGAGATCGTTACGGAGATACGCAGTATTTT. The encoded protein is CSARDRYGDTQYF.

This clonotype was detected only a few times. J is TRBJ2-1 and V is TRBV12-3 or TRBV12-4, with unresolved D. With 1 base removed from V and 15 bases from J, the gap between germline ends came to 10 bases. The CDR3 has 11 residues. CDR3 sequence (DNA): TGTGCCAGCAGTTTAGGGGTGACGGGGTTCTTC. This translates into CASSLGVTGFF.